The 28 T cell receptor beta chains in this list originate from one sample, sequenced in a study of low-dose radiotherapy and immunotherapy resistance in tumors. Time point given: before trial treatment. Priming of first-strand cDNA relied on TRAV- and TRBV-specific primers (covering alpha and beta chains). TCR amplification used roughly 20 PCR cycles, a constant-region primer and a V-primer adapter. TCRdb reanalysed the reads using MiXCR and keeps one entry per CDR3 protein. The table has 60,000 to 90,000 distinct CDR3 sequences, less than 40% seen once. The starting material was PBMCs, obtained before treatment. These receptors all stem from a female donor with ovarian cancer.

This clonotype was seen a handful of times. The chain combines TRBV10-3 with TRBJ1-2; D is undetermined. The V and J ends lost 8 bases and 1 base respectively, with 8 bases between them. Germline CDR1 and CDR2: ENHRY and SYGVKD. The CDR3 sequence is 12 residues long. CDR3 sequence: CAIWTDNYGYTF. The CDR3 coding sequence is TGTGCCATCTGGACTGATAACTATGGCTACACCTTC.

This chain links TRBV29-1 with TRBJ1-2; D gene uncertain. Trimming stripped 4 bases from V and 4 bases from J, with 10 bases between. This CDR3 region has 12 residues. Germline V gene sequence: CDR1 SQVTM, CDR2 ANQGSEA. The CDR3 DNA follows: TGCAGCGTTGTGCCAGACGGCTATGGCTACACCTTC. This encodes CSVVPDGYGYTF.

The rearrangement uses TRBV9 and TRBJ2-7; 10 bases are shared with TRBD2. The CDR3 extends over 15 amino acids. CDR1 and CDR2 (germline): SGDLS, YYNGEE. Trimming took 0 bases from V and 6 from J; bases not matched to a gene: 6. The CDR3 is CASSVEPAGGPEQYF. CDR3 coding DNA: TGTGCCAGCAGCGTAGAGCCAGCGGGGGGGCCCGAGCAGTACTTC.

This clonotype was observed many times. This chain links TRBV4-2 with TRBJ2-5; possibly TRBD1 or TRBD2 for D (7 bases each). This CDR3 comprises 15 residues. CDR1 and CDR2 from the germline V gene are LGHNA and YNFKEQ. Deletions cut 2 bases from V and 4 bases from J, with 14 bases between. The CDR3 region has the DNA TGTGCCAGCAGCCAACAACCCAGGGGGGGAGAGACCCAGTACTTC. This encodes CASSQQPRGGETQYF.

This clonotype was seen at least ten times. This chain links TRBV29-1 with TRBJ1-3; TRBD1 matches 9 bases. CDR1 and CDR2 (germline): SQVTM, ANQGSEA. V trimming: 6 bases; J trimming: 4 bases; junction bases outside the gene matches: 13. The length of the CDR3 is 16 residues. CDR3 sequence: CSVAGTGLSLGNTIYF. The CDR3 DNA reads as TGCAGCGTCGCCGGGACAGGGCTCTCCCTCGGAAACACCATATATTTT.

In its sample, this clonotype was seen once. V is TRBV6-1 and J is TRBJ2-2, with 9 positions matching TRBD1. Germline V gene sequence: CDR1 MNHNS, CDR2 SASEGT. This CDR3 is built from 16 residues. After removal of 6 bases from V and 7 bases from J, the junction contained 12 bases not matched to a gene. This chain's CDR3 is CASSRGGTGSIGELFF. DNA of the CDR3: TGTGCCAGCAGCCGAGGGGGGACAGGGTCAATCGGGGAGCTGTTTTTT.

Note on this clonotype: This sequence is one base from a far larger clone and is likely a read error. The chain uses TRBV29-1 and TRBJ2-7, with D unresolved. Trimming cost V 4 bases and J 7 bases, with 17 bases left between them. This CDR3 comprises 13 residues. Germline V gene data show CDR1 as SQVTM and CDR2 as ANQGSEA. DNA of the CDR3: TGCAGCGTTGTCCCCGGGCCGCGAGGTGAGCAGTACTTC. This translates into CSVVPGPRGEQYF.

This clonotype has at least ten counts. CDR3 nucleotide sequence: TGTGCCAGTAGTCTATGGGGACAGGGCGGACAGCCCCAGCATTTT. This codes for CASSLWGQGGQPQHF. The rearrangement links TRBV19 to TRBJ1-5, with 9 bases lining up with TRBD1. The ends lost 5 bases at V and 7 bases at J; junction bases unmatched: 9. There are 15 residues in the CDR3. CDR1 is LNHDA and CDR2 is SQIVND in the germline V gene (reference sequence).

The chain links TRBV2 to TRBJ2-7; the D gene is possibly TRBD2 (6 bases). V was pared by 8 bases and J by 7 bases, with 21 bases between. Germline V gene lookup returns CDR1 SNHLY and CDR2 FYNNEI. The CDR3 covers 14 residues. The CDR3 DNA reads TGTGCCAGCCTCAACCAGCGCGGGGTCGGAGAGCAGTACTTC. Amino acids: CASLNQRGVGEQYF.

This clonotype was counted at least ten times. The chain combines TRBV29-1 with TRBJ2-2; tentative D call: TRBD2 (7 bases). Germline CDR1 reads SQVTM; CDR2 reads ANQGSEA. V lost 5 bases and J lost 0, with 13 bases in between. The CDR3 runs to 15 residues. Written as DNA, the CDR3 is TGCAGCGTTTCAAGGGGGGGACCGAACACCGGGGAGCTGTTTTTT. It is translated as CSVSRGGPNTGELFF.

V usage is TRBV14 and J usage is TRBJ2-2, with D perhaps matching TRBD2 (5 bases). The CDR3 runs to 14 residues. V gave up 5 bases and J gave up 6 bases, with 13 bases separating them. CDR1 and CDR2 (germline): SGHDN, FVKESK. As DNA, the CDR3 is TGTGCCAGCAGCAAGACCATCGGGGCCGGGGAGCTGTTTTTT. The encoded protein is CASSKTIGAGELFF.

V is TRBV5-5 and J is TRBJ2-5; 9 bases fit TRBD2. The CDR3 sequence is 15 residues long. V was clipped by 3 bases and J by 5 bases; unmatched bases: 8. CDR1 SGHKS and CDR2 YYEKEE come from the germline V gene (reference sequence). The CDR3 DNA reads TGTGCCAGCAGCTCTAGCGGGATCTATACGGAGACCCAGTACTTC. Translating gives CASSSSGIYTETQYF.

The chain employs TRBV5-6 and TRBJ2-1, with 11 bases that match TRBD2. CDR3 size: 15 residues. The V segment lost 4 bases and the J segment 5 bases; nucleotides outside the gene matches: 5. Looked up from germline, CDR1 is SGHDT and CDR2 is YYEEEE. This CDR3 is CASSPGLAENNEQFF. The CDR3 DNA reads TGTGCCAGCAGCCCGGGACTAGCGGAGAACAATGAGCAGTTCTTC. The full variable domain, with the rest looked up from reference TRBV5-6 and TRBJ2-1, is DAGVTQSPTHLIKTRGQQVTLRCSPKSGHDTVSWYQQALGQGPQFIFQYYEEEERQRGNFPDRFSGHQFPNYSSELNVNALLLGDSALYLCASSPGLAENNEQFFGPGTRLTVL.

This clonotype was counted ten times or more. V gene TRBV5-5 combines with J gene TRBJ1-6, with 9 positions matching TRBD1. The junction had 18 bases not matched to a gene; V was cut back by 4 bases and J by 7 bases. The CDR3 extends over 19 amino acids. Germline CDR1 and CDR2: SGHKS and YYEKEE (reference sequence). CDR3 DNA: TGTGCCAGCAGCCAGGTCCCGGGACAGGGTACGGCAGGGAATTCACCCCTCCACTTT. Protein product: CASSQVPGQGTAGNSPLHF. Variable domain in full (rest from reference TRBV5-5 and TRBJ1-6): DAGVTQSPTHLIKTRGQQVTLRCSPISGHKSVSWYQQVLGQGPQFIFQYYEKEERGRGNFPDRFSARQFPNYSSELNVNALLLGDSALYLCASSQVPGQGTAGNSPLHFGNGTRLTVT.

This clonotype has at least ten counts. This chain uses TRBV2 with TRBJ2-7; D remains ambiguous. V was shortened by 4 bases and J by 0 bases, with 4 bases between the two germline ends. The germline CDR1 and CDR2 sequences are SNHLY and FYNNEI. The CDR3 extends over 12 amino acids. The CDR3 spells CASSGASYEQYF. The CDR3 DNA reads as TGTGCCAGCAGTGGGGCCTCCTACGAGCAGTACTTC.

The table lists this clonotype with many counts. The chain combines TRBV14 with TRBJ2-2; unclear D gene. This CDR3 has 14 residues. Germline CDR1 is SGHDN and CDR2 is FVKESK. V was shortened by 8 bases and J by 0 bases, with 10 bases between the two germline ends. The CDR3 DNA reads TGTGCCAGCGGGGAACAGCCGAACACCGGGGAGCTGTTTTTT. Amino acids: CASGEQPNTGELFF.

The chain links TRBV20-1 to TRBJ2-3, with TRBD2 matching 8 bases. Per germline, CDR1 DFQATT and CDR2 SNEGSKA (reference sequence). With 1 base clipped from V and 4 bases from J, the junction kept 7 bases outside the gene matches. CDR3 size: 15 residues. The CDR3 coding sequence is TGCAGTGCTAGAGTTCCCGGGACTAGACCAGATACGCAGTATTTT. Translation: CSARVPGTRPDTQYF.

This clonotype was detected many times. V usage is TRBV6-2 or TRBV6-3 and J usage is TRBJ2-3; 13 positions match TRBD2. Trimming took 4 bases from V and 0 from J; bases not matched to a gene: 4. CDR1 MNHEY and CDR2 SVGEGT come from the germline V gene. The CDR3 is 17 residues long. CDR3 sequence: CASSFTSGGASTDTQYF. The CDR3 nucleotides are TGTGCCAGCAGTTTTACTAGCGGGGGGGCTAGCACAGATACGCAGTATTTT.

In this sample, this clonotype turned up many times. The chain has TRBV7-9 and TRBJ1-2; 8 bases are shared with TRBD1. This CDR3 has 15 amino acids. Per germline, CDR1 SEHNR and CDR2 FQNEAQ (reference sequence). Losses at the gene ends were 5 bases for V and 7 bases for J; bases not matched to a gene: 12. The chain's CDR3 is CASSSLLGTGGGYTF. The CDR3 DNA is TGTGCCAGCAGCAGCTTACTCGGGACAGGTGGTGGCTACACCTTC.

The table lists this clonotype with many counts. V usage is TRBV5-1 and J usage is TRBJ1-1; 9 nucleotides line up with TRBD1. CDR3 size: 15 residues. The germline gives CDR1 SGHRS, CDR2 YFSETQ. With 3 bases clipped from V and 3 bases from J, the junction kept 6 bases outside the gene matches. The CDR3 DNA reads TGCGCCAGCAGCTGGACAGGGGAGGGATACACTGAAGCTTTCTTT. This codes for CASSWTGEGYTEAFF.

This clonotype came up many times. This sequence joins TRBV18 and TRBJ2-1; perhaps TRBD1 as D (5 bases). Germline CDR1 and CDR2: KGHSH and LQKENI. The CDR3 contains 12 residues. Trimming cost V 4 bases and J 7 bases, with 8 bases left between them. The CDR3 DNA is TGTGCCAGCTCACGCGACAGAAATGAGCAGTTCTTC. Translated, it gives CASSRDRNEQFF.

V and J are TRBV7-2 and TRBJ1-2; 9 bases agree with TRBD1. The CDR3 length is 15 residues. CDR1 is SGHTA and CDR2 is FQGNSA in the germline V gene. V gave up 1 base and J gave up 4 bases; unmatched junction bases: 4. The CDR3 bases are TGTGCCAGCAGCTTAGGTGGACAGGGGACCTATGGCTACACCTTC. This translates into CASSLGGQGTYGYTF.

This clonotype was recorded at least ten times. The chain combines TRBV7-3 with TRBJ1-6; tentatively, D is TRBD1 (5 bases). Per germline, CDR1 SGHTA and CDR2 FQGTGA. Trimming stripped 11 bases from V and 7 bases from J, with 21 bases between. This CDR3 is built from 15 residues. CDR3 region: CAGILRGGLNSPLHF. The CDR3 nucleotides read TGTGCCGGGATTCTACGGGGGGGTCTCAATTCACCCCTCCACTTT.

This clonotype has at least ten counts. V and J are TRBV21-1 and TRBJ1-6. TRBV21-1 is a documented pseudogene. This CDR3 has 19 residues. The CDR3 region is CASSKPTMAGSSYNSPLHF. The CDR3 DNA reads TGTGCCAGCAGCAAACCAACGATGGCAGGGAGCTCCTATAATTCACCCCTCCACTTT.

CDR3 residues: CASTRSLAEVYGYTF. The CDR3 DNA follows: TGTGCCAGCACCAGATCCCTCGCAGAAGTCTATGGCTACACCTTC. The V and J genes are TRBV6-8 and TRBJ1-2, with unresolved D. Germline assignment: CDR1 MNHGY and CDR2 SAAAGT. V lost 7 bases to trimming and J lost 4 bases, with 19 bases between them. The CDR3 is 15 residues long.

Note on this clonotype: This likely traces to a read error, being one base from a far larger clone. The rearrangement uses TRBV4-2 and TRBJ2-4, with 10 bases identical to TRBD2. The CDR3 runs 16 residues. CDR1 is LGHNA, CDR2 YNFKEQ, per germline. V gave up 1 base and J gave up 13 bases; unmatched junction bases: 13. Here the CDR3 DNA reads TGTGCCAGCAGCCAAGGTGGACTAGCGGACTACAATGAGCAGTACTTC. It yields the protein CASSQGGLADYNEQYF.

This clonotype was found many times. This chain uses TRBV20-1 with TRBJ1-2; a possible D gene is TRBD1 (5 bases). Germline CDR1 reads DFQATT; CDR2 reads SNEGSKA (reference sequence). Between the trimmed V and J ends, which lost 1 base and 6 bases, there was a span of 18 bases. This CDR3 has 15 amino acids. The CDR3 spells CSARGTSGRPDGYTF. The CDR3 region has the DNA TGCAGTGCTAGAGGGACGTCGGGACGGCCAGATGGCTACACCTTC.

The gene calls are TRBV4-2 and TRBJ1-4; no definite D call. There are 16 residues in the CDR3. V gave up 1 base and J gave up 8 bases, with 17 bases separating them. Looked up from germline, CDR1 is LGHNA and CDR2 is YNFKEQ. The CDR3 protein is CASSQVYISRNEKLFF. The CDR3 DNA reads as TGTGCCAGCAGCCAAGTATATATCTCAAGGAACGAAAAACTGTTTTTT.